The next 9 T cell receptor beta chains were all read from a single sample in a study of blood T cell repertoires in COVID-19. Method: immunoSEQ multiplex PCR; TCRdb's copy keeps in-frame clones and lacks some. This sample yields about 440,000 clones, of which roughly 91% are seen a single time; 0.6% belongs to the top ten. The sample consisted of PBMCs or T cells enriched from blood (not recorded which). The receptors here all came from a man between 18 and 29 years old who had recovered from COVID-19.

The chain uses TRBV30 and TRBJ1-6; 7 bases line up with TRBD1. There are 14 residues in the CDR3. Germline CDR1 reads GTSNPN; CDR2 reads SVGIG (reference sequence). V dropped 2 bases and J dropped 9; count of bases not matched to a gene: 7. This CDR3 reads CAWSQTGPGSPLHF. CDR3 nucleotides: TGTGCCTGGAGTCAGACAGGGCCTGGTTCACCCCTCCACTTT.

The CDR3: CATSQDRLNTGELFF. In nucleotides, the CDR3 is TGTGCCACCAGCCAAGACAGATTGAACACCGGGGAGCTGTTTTTT. The chain uses TRBV15 and TRBJ2-2; the D gene is possibly TRBD1 (5 bases). This CDR3 is built from 15 residues. Germline V gene lookup returns CDR1 LNHNV and CDR2 YYDKDF (reference sequence). V dropped 5 bases and J dropped 1 base, with 11 bases sitting between them.

J is TRBJ1-1 and V is TRBV27; TRBD1 matches at 7 bases. Losses at the gene ends were 5 bases for V and 1 base for J; bases not matched to a gene: 7. This CDR3 spans 15 amino acids. CDR1 is MNHEY, CDR2 SMNVEV, per germline (reference sequence). Here the CDR3 DNA reads TGTGCCAGCAGTCTTACAGGGGCTGGGAACACTGAAGCTTTCTTT. Its translation: CASSLTGAGNTEAFF.

The V call is TRBV15, the J call TRBJ1-2; no clear D. The CDR3 is made up of 14 amino acids. V lost 0 bases and J lost 6, with 11 bases in between. CDR1 LNHNV and CDR2 YYDKDF come from the germline V gene (reference sequence). The CDR3 region has the DNA TGTGCCACCAGCAGAGATAGGGCGGGAGATGGCTACACCTTC. Encoded protein: CATSRDRAGDGYTF.

With respect to this clone: The same CDR3 is also encoded by other DNA sequences in this sample. The chain uses TRBV12-3 or TRBV12-4 and TRBJ1-5, with TRBD1 as a possible D gene (5 bases). The CDR3 loop spans 12 amino acids. V was pared by 2 bases and J by 7 bases, with 6 bases between. CDR3 loop: CASSLRGQPQHF. For the CDR3, the DNA is TGTGCCAGCAGTTTAAGGGGACAGCCCCAGCATTTT.

The CDR3 nucleotides are TGTGCCAGCAGTTACGGGGGGGCTGAAGGCTACACCTTC. Encoded protein: CASSYGGAEGYTF. The genes are TRBV6-5 and TRBJ1-2; D is possibly TRBD1 (6 bases). The CDR3 is 13 amino acids. V was trimmed by 2 bases and J by 8 bases, leaving 12 bases between them. The germline V gene has CDR1 MNHEY and CDR2 SVGAGI.

The V call is TRBV7-6, the J call TRBJ2-2; TRBD2 matches at 14 bases. The CDR3 runs 16 residues. The J segment lost 5 bases and the V segment lost 5 bases, leaving 4 bases of the junction unmatched. Germline V lookup: CDR1 SGHVS, CDR2 FNYEAQ. CDR3 in DNA: TGTGCCAGCAGCCCGACTAGCGGGGGGGTAACCGGGGAGCTGTTTTTT. Translated, it gives CASSPTSGGVTGELFF.

This clone has just one count. The chain is built from TRBV11-2 and TRBJ1-4; 10 bases agree with TRBD1. V lost 3 bases and J lost 6; bases outside the gene matches: 4. The CDR3 consists of 15 residues. The germline V gene has CDR1 SGHAT and CDR2 FQNNGV. Here the CDR3 reads CASSLGTGVDEKLFF. The CDR3 bases are TGTGCCAGCAGCTTGGGGACAGGGGTGGATGAAAAACTGTTTTTT.

The CDR3 is CASSQGASGGLSGNTIYF. CDR3 sequence (DNA): TGTGCCAGCAGCCAAGGGGCGTCAGGGGGTCTATCTGGAAACACCATATATTTT. The chain is built from TRBV3-1 (or the pseudogene TRBV3-2) and TRBJ1-3, with 7 bases lining up with TRBD1. Germline V CDR1 and CDR2: LGHDT, YNNKEL (reference sequence). With 1 base clipped from V and 1 base from J, the junction kept 10 bases outside the gene matches. This CDR3 region has 18 residues.